This T cell receptor (beta chain) was captured by sequencing in a study of blood T cell repertoires in COVID-19 (dated by TCRdb to about 2020). Notes on the research overall: Samples from collaborators originated in the United States, Italy and Spain and spanned both the acute and convalescent phases of COVID-19. The prospective study material was composed of cDNA or gDNA derived from T cells, B-cell-depleted T cells, or PBMCs. The dataset comprised deeply sampled blood TCRbeta repertoires from subjects exposed to, actively infected with, or recovered from COVID-19. The repertoires were made available in a free public database intended to serve as a resource for research on the immune response to SARS-CoV-2. Samples came from the ongoing ImmuneRACE study (first 160 participants) plus 1,254 subjects from 6 global collaborators. Sample metadata almost always included a de-identified subject ID, COVID-19 status, age in years and sex. Where available, HLA class I and class II types were obtained from metadata supplied by the sample provider rather than from assay-based typing. What the study reported, not specific to this receptor: The quantity of clinical and demographic metadata differed by source and by participant and was supplied without curation.

CDR3 length: 12 amino acids, cysteine to phenylalanine. Kept here is only the CDR3 DNA, which spans 36 bases and is read in frame from base 1. V is reduced by 2 bases and J by 12 bases, leaving a spacing of 14 bases between them. The germline V gene (reference sequence) yields SEHNR for CDR1 and FQNEAQ for CDR2. Whole blood was collected in K2EDTA tubes by collaborating institutions according to the institutions' own protocols. For TCRbeta analysis, collaborator samples were shipped as frozen whole blood, as isolated PBMCs, or as DNA extracted from either sample type. The immunoSEQ Assay, a bias-controlled multiplex PCR, was used to amplify TCRbeta CDR3 regions from genomic DNA. Under the source paper's analysis protocol: Within the assay, amplification of reference gene primers was used to estimate how many nucleated cells each sample contained. To quantify the absolute abundance of each unique TCRbeta CDR3 rearrangement, sequence reads were collapsed and filtered. For each sample, productive Simpson clonality was calculated as the square root of Simpson's diversity index across productive rearrangements. Sourced from immuneACCESS, this table was stored by TCRdb with only in-frame sequences that have V and J called. A share of the clones is absent; for the studies checked, an unresolved V gene accounts for under half, and the remainder has no known explanation. From that table come the V and J calls and clone size; the DNA was used to work out D and trimming. Across this sample there are 120,000 or so clones, with around 79% seen only once. The ten biggest clones cover approximately 16% of the sample.

About this clone: It has no known antigen specificity. It has no much larger one-base neighbor in the sample; base qualities were not kept.

The sample was peripheral blood. This TCR was recovered from an elderly woman with active or convalescent COVID-19. The chain is encoded by TRBV7-9 joined to TRBJ2-7; a tentative D match to TRBD1 spans 5 bases. The CDR3 loop reads CASSLIQGKGYF. Read as DNA, the sequence is TGTGCCAGCAGCTTAATCCAGGGCAAGGGGTACTTC.